This T cell receptor beta chain was captured by sequencing in a study of early T cells in non-severe SARS-CoV-2 infection. In TCRdb, the 5' RACE reads were re-called with MiXCR into one record per CDR3 protein. The table lists about 26,000 distinct CDR3 sequences, roughly 4.2% of them singletons, with 4% to 5% in the top ten. This clonotype was picked up many times. Germline lookup yields CDR1 SGHRS and CDR2 YFSETQ. V dropped 5 bases and J dropped 7 bases, with 15 bases sitting between them. The CDR3 consists of 13 residues. This sequence joins TRBV5-1 and TRBJ1-2; TRBD1 is a possible D gene (6 bases). The receptor was derived from an adult who was a healthcare worker with PCR-confirmed SARS-CoV-2 infection or an uninfected control (not recorded which). Sequencing was done on a sample of whole blood. The CDR3: CASRNTTGSGYTF. In DNA, the CDR3 is TGCGCCAGCAGAAATACTACAGGGTCTGGCTACACCTTC.